This TCR beta chain came from a study of blood T cell repertoires in COVID-19. In the study overall: Sites in the United States, Italy and Spain provided acute and convalescent COVID-19 samples. In each case, the material was cDNA or gDNA derived from T cells, B-cell-depleted T cells, or PBMCs.

V shed 0 bases and J shed 5 bases, with 14 bases lying between them. Germline values: CDR1 WSHSY, CDR2 SAAADI. This CDR3 has 15 residues. In the study's own analysis: Reference gene primer amplification yielded estimated nucleated cell counts. This table comes from immunoSEQ multiplex PCR, and its TCRdb copy is limited to in-frame clones, with some not included. V and J calls and clone size are those listed in that table; D and trimming were worked out from the DNA. The repertoire holds 150,000 to 180,000 clones, around three quarters seen once, with under 2% in the top ten. Sequencing was done on a sample of peripheral blood. The sequence derives from a man aged 80 or over with acute or convalescent COVID-19. The chain couples TRBV10-2 to TRBJ2-7; D gene unclear. The CDR3 sequence is CASSESQATLDEQYF. For the CDR3, the DNA is TGCGCCAGCAGTGAGTCCCAGGCCACCCTCGACGAGCAGTACTTC.